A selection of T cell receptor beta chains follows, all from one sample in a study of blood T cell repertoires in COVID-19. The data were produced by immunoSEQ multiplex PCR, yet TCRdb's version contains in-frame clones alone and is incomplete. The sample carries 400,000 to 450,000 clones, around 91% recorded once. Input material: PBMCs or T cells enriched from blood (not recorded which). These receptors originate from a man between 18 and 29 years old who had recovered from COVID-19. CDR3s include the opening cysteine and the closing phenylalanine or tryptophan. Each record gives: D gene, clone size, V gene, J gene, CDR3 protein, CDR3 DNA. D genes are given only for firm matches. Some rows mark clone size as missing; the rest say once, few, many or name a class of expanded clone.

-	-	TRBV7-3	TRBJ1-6	CASSLGGGSPLHF	TGTGCCAGCAGCTTGGGAGGAGGTTCACCCCTCCACTTT
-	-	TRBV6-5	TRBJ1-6	CASKGLVDSPLHF	TGTGCCAGCAAGGGACTTGTGGATTCACCCCTCCACTTT
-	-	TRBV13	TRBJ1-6	CASSSGSYNSPLHF	TGTGCCAGCAGCTCGGGGAGCTATAATTCACCCCTCCACTTT
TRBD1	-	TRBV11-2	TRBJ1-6	CASSLFGTANNSPLHF	TGTGCCAGCAGCTTATTTGGGACAGCTAATAATTCACCCCTCCACTTT
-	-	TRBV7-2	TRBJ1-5	CASSLGGRAARGNQPQHF	TGTGCCAGCAGCTTAGGAGGGAGGGCCGCCCGCGGGAATCAGCCCCAGCATTTT
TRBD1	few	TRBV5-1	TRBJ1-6	CASSLEQGGNSPLHF	TGCGCCAGCAGCTTGGAACAGGGGGGAAATTCACCCCTCCACTTT
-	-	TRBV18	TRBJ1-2	CASSPNPGDYGYTF	TGTGCCAGCTCACCAAATCCGGGGGATTATGGCTACACCTTC
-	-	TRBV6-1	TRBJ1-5	CASSETRGNQPQHF	TGTGCCAGCAGTGAGACCCGGGGCAATCAGCCCCAGCATTTT
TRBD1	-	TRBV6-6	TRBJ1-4	CASRPGQADNEKLFF	TGTGCCAGCAGACCCGGACAGGCCGATAATGAAAAACTGTTTTTT
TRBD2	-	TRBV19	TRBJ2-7	CASSMPSGSSLNEQYF	TGTGCCAGTAGTATGCCTAGCGGGAGTAGTCTAAACGAGCAGTACTTC
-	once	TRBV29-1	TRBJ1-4	CSVDLNSGEKLFF	TGCAGCGTTGACTTAAATAGCGGTGAAAAACTGTTTTTT
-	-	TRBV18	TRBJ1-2	CASSPDTNYGYTF	TGTGCCAGCTCACCGGACACCAACTATGGCTACACCTTC
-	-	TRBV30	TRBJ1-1	CAWSVRGSNTEAFF	TGTGCCTGGAGTGTCCGGGGGTCTAACACTGAAGCTTTCTTT
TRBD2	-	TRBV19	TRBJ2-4	CASSPWGGALQYF	TGTGCCAGTAGCCCCTGGGGAGGGGCCCTTCAGTACTTC
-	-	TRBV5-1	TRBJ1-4	CASTTGMATNEKLFF	TGCGCCAGCACTACAGGGATGGCAACTAATGAAAAACTGTTTTTT
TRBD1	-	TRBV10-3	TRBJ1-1	CAISLQGASTEAFF	TGTGCCATCAGCTTACAGGGGGCTAGCACTGAAGCTTTCTTT
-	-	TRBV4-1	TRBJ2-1	CASSRGGDSYNEQFF	TGCGCCAGCAGCCGCGGCGGGGACTCCTACAATGAGCAGTTCTTC
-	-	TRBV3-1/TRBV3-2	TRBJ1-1	CASSRHGTEAFF	TGTGCCAGCAGCAGGCACGGGACAGAAGCTTTCTTT
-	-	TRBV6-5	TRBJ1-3	CASSYSLQGAGNTIYF	TGTGCCAGCAGTTACTCACTACAGGGTGCGGGAAACACCATATATTTT
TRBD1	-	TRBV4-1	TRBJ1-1	CASSQGRTGNTEAFF	TGCGCCAGCAGCCAGGGCAGGACAGGGAACACTGAAGCTTTCTTT
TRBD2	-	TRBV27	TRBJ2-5	CASSPGGETQYF	TGTGCCAGCAGTCCGGGAGGGGAGACCCAGTACTTC
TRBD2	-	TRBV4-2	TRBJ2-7	CASSQDGAGGPVEQYF	TGTGCCAGCAGCCAAGATGGGGCGGGAGGGCCAGTCGAGCAGTACTTC
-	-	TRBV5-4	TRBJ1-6	CASSSATYDSPLHF	TGTGCCAGCAGCTCTGCCACTTATGATTCACCCCTCCACTTT
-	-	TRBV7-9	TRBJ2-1	CASSLTGGSNEQFF	TGTGCCAGCAGCTTAACCGGGGGAAGTAATGAGCAGTTCTTC
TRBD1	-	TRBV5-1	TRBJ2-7	CASSGRTGGTYEQYF	TGCGCCAGCAGCGGTCGGACAGGGGGAACCTACGAGCAGTACTTC
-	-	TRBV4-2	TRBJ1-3	CASSQDLEGFSGNTIYF	TGTGCCAGCAGCCAAGATCTGGAGGGCTTCTCTGGAAACACCATATATTTT
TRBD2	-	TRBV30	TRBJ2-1	CAWSVQGLAVDYNEQFF	TGTGCCTGGAGTGTACAGGGACTAGCGGTGGACTACAATGAGCAGTTCTTC
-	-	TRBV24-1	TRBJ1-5	CATMGGEDSNQPQHF	TGTGCCACCATGGGGGGAGAAGATAGCAATCAGCCCCAGCATTTT
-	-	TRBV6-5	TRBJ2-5	CASSQDRVQETQYF	TGTGCCAGCAGCCAAGACAGAGTGCAAGAGACCCAGTACTTC
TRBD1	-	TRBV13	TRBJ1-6	CASSPGTGGRNSPLHF	TGTGCCAGCAGCCCCGGGACAGGGGGCCGTAATTCACCCCTCCACTTT
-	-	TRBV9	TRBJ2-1	CASSPNPGNEQFF	TGTGCCAGCAGCCCGAACCCGGGGAATGAGCAGTTCTTC
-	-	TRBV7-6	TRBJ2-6	CASSPAGGGANVLTF	TGTGCCAGCAGCCCCGCTGGAGGTGGGGCCAACGTCCTGACTTTC
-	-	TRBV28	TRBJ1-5	CASMAATQPQHF	TGTGCCAGCATGGCGGCGACTCAGCCCCAGCATTTT
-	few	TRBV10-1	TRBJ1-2	CATSAGLGVDGYTF	TGCGCTACCTCTGCGGGTCTTGGGGTTGATGGCTACACCTTC
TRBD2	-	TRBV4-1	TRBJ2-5	CASSLGGGETQYF	TGCGCCAGCAGCCTGGGGGGGGGAGAGACCCAGTACTTC
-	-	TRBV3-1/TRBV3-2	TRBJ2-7	CASSQGGVASYEQYF	TGTGCCAGCAGCCAAGGGGGGGTAGCATCCTACGAGCAGTACTTC
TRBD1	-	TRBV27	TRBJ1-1	CASSLYRGRDRGQSLPSNTEAFF	TGTGCCAGCAGTTTATACAGGGGCCGGGACAGGGGTCAATCTCTACCCTCAAACACTGAAGCTTTCTTT
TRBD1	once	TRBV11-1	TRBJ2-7	CASSLAPTGGEQYF	TGTGCCAGCAGCTTAGCCCCCACAGGGGGCGAGCAGTACTTC
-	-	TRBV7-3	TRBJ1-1	CVSSPQGYTEAFF	TGTGTCAGCAGCCCGCAGGGGTACACTGAAGCTTTCTTT